This T cell receptor (beta chain) was recovered during a study of identical twins. A universal primer site came from template switching; cDNA carried unique molecular identifiers. A single record per CDR3 protein comes from TCRdb applying MiXCR to the 5' RACE reads. The data hold 700,000 or so distinct CDR3 sequences, with more than 6.5% observed a single time. Every sampled donor was Caucasian and healthy. CDR3 length: 16 residues. Losses at the gene ends were 4 bases for V and 2 bases for J; bases not matched to a gene: 8. Germline V gene sequence: CDR1 MDHEN, CDR2 SYDVKM. This clonotype appeared a few times. Another study also made use of these data, one on yellow fever vaccine responses in identical twins.

The V call is TRBV28, the J call TRBJ2-4; the match to TRBD1 covers 7 bases. The sample comprised PBMCs. This clonotype originated in a woman aged 18-29 years in good health. CDR3 bases: TGTGCCAGCAGTTCGTGGGACAGCTTAACCAAAAACATTCAGTACTTC. It codes for CASSSWDSLTKNIQYF.